The 22 T cell receptor beta chains presented below share a single source sample, sequenced in a study of post-analysis software for immune sequencing data. Study-wide findings and caveats: Compared with controls, patients had more of 4 to 6 TRBV segments, including TRBV5-6, TRBV5-1 and TRBV20-1.

Their antigens are not known. TCR beta cDNA libraries included unique molecular identifiers. TCRdb itself ran the PCR reads through MiXCR, one entry per CDR3 protein. The sample consists of approximately 360,000 distinct CDR3 sequences, roughly 36% of them appearing once. The sample consisted of blood. These receptors were collected from a girl between 10 and 17 years old with multiple sclerosis.

In nucleotides, the CDR3 is TGTGCCAGCAGCGCCAGGACAGGGGCCTACGAGCAGTACTTC. Its translation: CASSARTGAYEQYF. The chain carries TRBV6-4 and TRBJ2-7, with TRBD1 matching 9 bases. The CDR3 covers 14 residues. Germline loops: CDR1 MRHNA, CDR2 SNTAGT. V was pared by 6 bases and J by 2 bases, with 5 bases of the junction left unmatched.

This chain joins TRBV25-1 and TRBJ1-1, with TRBD1 as a possible D gene (6 bases). Trimming pared 7 bases from V and 3 bases from J, leaving 12 bases between. This CDR3 contains 13 residues. Germline V gene data show CDR1 as MGHDK and CDR2 as SYGVNS. The CDR3 spells CASKGGGYTEAFF. CDR3 DNA sequence: TGTGCCAGCAAGGGGGGGGGATACACTGAAGCTTTCTTT.

There are a few counts of this clonotype. J is TRBJ2-7 and V is TRBV9, with TRBD2 as a possible D gene (6 bases). Germline CDR1 reads SGDLS; CDR2 reads YYNGEE. CDR3 size: 12 residues. The germline V and J ends were trimmed by 3 bases and 6 bases, with 10 bases remaining between them. The CDR3 bases are TGTGCCAGCAGCGCCCTCGGGGGCGAGCAGTACTTC. It yields the protein CASSALGGEQYF.

This clonotype was counted only a few times. The chain is built from TRBV12-3 or TRBV12-4 and TRBJ2-3; no definite D call. Trimming removed 4 bases at V and 4 bases at J, with 15 bases between. The CDR3 spans 15 residues. The chain's CDR3 is CASSSDSVGADTQYF. For the CDR3, the DNA is TGTGCCAGCAGTTCCGACTCCGTAGGAGCAGATACGCAGTATTTT.

The J gene is TRBJ2-7, the V gene TRBV12-3 or TRBV12-4; D may be TRBD1 or TRBD2 (5 bases each). The CDR3 is 13 amino acids. Trimming cost V 6 bases and J 2 bases, with 11 bases left between them. The CDR3 region has the DNA TGTGCCAGCAGCCGGGACGTAACCTACGAGCAGTACTTC. It yields the protein CASSRDVTYEQYF.

The chain employs TRBV9 and TRBJ2-1, with D perhaps assigned TRBD1 or TRBD2 (5 bases each). This CDR3 is built from 12 residues. V lost 0 bases and J lost 15, with 13 bases in between. Germline V gene data show CDR1 as SGDLS and CDR2 as YYNGEE. CDR3 sequence (DNA): TGTGCCAGCAGCGTAGGGGGACCGCCAAGGTTCTTC. Amino acid sequence: CASSVGGPPRFF.

This CDR3 is CASSPRGQGYEQYV. CDR3 coding DNA: TGTGCCAGCAGTCCCCGGGGACAGGGGTACGAGCAGTACGTC. The gene calls are TRBV27 and TRBJ2-7, with 10 bases fitting TRBD1. Germline CDR1 reads MNHEY; CDR2 reads SMNVEV (reference sequence). J was trimmed by 4 bases and V by 5 bases; bases with no gene match: 5. This CDR3 contains 14 residues.

The rearrangement joins TRBV5-1 to TRBJ2-7, with D unclear. Germline V lookup: CDR1 SGHRS, CDR2 YFSETQ. The V end was cut by 4 bases, the J end by 0 bases, with 8 bases between. The CDR3 spans 13 residues. DNA of the CDR3: TGCGCCAGCAGCGGGGTAATCTCCTACGAGCAGTACTTC. This gives the protein CASSGVISYEQYF.

This clonotype was seen many times. The chain links TRBV7-2 to TRBJ2-4; 10 bases line up with TRBD1. Germline V gene sequence: CDR1 SGHTA, CDR2 FQGNSA. After removal of 5 bases from V and 3 bases from J, the junction contained 7 bases not matched to a gene. The CDR3 covers 16 residues. The CDR3: CASSLWRTGGKNIQYF. CDR3 sequence (DNA): TGTGCCAGCAGCCTCTGGAGGACAGGGGGCAAAAACATTCAGTACTTC.

The chain employs TRBV5-5 and TRBJ2-7, with D unclear. The CDR3 is made up of 14 amino acids. Germline V gives CDR1 SGHKS, CDR2 YYEKEE (reference sequence). V gave up 1 base and J gave up 5 bases, with 13 bases separating them. The CDR3 is CASSLTPTQHEQYF. The CDR3 DNA follows: TGTGCCAGCAGCTTGACCCCCACCCAGCACGAGCAGTACTTC.

The CDR3 DNA reads as TGTGCCATCAGTGAGCTCCAAGAGACCCAGTACTTC. This encodes CAISELQETQYF. The chain couples TRBV10-3 to TRBJ2-5; D unresolved. This CDR3 is 12 amino acids long. From germline, CDR1 is ENHRY and CDR2 SYGVKD. V was cut by 2 bases and J by 1 base, with 2 bases left in between.

In this sample, this clonotype turned up a few times. The genes are TRBV9 and TRBJ2-1; D may match TRBD1 or TRBD2 (6 bases each). The CDR3 is 15 residues long. CDR1 is SGDLS, CDR2 YYNGEE, per germline. Between the trimmed V and J ends, which lost 4 bases and 1 base, there was a span of 12 bases. The CDR3 DNA reads TGTGCCAGCAGCTCCGGGGGCGCGTCCTACAATGAGCAGTTCTTC. It encodes CASSSGGASYNEQFF.

The chain carries TRBV7-2 and TRBJ1-1, with D tentatively TRBD1 (6 bases). This CDR3 has 15 residues. V dropped 2 bases and J dropped 4 bases, with 14 bases sitting between them. CDR1 is SGHTA and CDR2 is FQGNSA in the germline V gene. The CDR3 DNA follows: TGTGCCAGCAGCTTATACAGGGCTCGGGCCACTGAAGCTTTCTTT. Amino acid sequence: CASSLYRARATEAFF.

This clonotype appeared once. This chain connects TRBV4-1 to TRBJ1-5; 10 bases line up with TRBD1. CDR3 length equals 16 residues. Germline values: CDR1 MGHRA, CDR2 YSYEKL. V shed 5 bases and J 1 base; nucleotides not matched to a gene: 5. The CDR3 region is CASSDSDRGSNQPQHF. In nucleotides, the CDR3 is TGCGCCAGCAGCGATTCGGACAGGGGGAGCAATCAGCCCCAGCATTTT.

This clonotype turned up a few times. The gene calls are TRBV4-1 and TRBJ2-5, with D tentatively TRBD2 (5 bases). The germline V gene has CDR1 MGHRA and CDR2 YSYEKL. Trimming took 3 bases from V and 2 from J, leaving 10 bases between them. The CDR3 is 14 residues long. The chain's CDR3 is CASSHPDFQETQYF. In nucleotides, the CDR3 is TGCGCCAGCAGCCACCCGGACTTTCAAGAGACCCAGTACTTC.

The chain couples TRBV29-1 to TRBJ2-1; a possible D gene is TRBD2 (5 bases). Germline CDR1 is SQVTM and CDR2 is ANQGSEA. The CDR3 spans 12 residues. V shed 7 bases and J shed 4 bases, with 11 bases lying between them. The CDR3 coding sequence is TGCAGCGCCCTGACTACTTACAATGAGCAGTTCTTC. This sequence encodes CSALTTYNEQFF.

Turning to this clonotype: A much bigger clone sits one base away, suggesting this may be a read error. V is TRBV6-5 and J is TRBJ2-5, with D possibly being TRBD1 (5 bases). Trimming took 6 bases from V and 11 from J, leaving 19 bases between them. There are 13 residues in the CDR3. Germline V gene data show CDR1 as MNHEY and CDR2 as SVGAGI. CDR3 region: CASRPDSYNEQYF. As DNA, the CDR3 is TGTGCCAGCAGACCCGACAGCTACAATGAGCAGTACTTC.

The rearrangement links TRBV4-1 to TRBJ2-7; TRBD2 is a possible D gene (6 bases). Germline lookup yields CDR1 MGHRA and CDR2 YSYEKL. The CDR3 sequence is 15 residues long. Trimming took 0 bases from V and 4 from J, leaving 13 bases between them. CDR3 in DNA: TGCGCCAGCAGCCAAGATGAGGGAGGTTGGTACGAGCAGTACTTC. It specifies CASSQDEGGWYEQYF.

The rearrangement uses TRBV9 and TRBJ1-2, with a weak D call TRBD1 (6 bases). The V gene lost 4 bases and the J gene lost 8 bases, with 21 bases spanning the gap. There are 15 residues in the CDR3. The germline V gene has CDR1 SGDLS and CDR2 YYNGEE. CDR3: CASSPHPGTNQGYTF. The CDR3 region has the DNA TGTGCCAGCAGCCCACACCCAGGGACAAACCAAGGCTACACCTTC. Combining the CDR3 with reference TRBV9 and TRBJ1-2 gives the whole variable domain DSGVTQTPKHLITATGQRVTLRCSPRSGDLSVYWYQQSLDQGLQFLIQYYNGEERAKGNILERFSAQQFPDLHSELNLSSLELGDSALYFCASSPHPGTNQGYTFGSGTRLTVV.

This clonotype was seen at least ten times. V and J are TRBV12-3 or TRBV12-4 and TRBJ2-7; 7 bases agree with TRBD1. The CDR3 is made up of 14 amino acids. J was trimmed by 7 bases and V by 6 bases; bases with no gene match: 12. The CDR3 here is CASRPGTVRHEQYF. CDR3 DNA: TGTGCCAGCAGGCCGGGGACAGTTAGGCATGAGCAGTACTTC.

The chain combines TRBV7-8 with TRBJ1-4; D is undetermined. There are 14 residues in the CDR3. Germline assignment: CDR1 SGHVS and CDR2 FQNEAQ. V was trimmed by 7 bases and J by 8 bases, leaving 17 bases between them. This CDR3 reads CASNSREGSEKLFF. In nucleotides, the CDR3 is TGTGCCAGCAACTCGAGGGAGGGAAGCGAAAAACTGTTTTTT.

This clonotype was observed a handful of times. V usage is TRBV20-1 and J usage is TRBJ2-5; 12 bases are shared with TRBD2. Germline V gene sequence: CDR1 DFQATT, CDR2 SNEGSKA (reference sequence). Trimming at V came to 6 bases and at J to 1 base, leaving 15 bases not matched to a gene. This CDR3 is built from 18 residues. CDR3 DNA sequence: TGCAGTGCCAACGGCAGGACCCTAGCGGGGGGGACCCAAGAGACCCAGTACTTC. Its protein is CSANGRTLAGGTQETQYF.